Listed here is a single TCR beta chain. Adults between about 18 and 95 years of age took part from some 25 US areas. The record originates from a study of blood T cell repertoires in COVID-19. The wider study: COVID-19 samples from acute and convalescent phases originated in the United States, Italy and Spain. T cells, B-cell-depleted T cells, or PBMCs provided the cDNA or gDNA that served as material.

From germline, CDR1 is LGHNA and CDR2 YSLEER. V lost 0 bases, J lost 9 bases, and 14 bases lay in between. CDR3 size: 14 residues. In the original analysis: Amplification with reference gene primers provided the estimates of nucleated cell counts. Sequencing used immunoSEQ multiplex PCR; TCRdb keeps in-frame clones, though not all of them. Clonal size and the V and J genes are those of that table, whereas D and trimming came from the DNA. The table lists around 230,000 clones, around 88% of them singletons. The J gene is TRBJ1-1, the V gene TRBV4-3; D possibly corresponds to TRBD1 (6 bases). This sequence originates from a woman aged 40 to 49 with acute COVID-19. The sequencing sample was made of PBMCs or T cells enriched from blood (not recorded which). This chain's CDR3 is CASSQEAGRGKAFF. The CDR3 coding sequence is TGCGCCAGCAGCCAAGAAGCCGGCAGGGGCAAAGCTTTCTTT.